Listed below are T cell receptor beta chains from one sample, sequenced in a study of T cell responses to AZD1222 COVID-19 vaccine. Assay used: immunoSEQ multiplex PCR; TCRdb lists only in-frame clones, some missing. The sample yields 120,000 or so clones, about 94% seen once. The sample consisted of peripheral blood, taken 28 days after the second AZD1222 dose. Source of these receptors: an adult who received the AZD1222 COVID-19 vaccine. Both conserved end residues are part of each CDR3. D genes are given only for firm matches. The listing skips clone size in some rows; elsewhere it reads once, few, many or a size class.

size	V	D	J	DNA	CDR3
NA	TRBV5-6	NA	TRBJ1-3	TGTGCCAGCAGCTTGGTACAGTCTGGAAACACCATATATTTT	CASSLVQSGNTIYF
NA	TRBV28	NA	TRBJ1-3	TGTGCCAGCAGTTTAAGGGGGTATCATGGAAACACCATATATTTT	CASSLRGYHGNTIYF
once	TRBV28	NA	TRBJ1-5	TGTGCCAGCAGTTCCCTATCCGGGGTCGGACAGCCCCAGCATTTT	CASSSLSGVGQPQHF
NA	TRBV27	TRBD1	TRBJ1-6	TGTGCCAGCAGACACCGGGGAATCTCGGGACAGGACCCCAATTCACCCCTCCACTTT	CASRHRGISGQDPNSPLHF
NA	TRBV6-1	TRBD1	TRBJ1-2	TGTGCCAGCAGTGAAAGGAGAATAGCAGGGGGCTATGGCTACACCTTC	CASSERRIAGGYGYTF
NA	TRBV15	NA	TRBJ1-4	TGTGCCACCAGCAGAGATCGGGGAGGGCGAGAAAAACTGTTTTTT	CATSRDRGGREKLFF
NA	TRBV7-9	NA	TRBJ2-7	TGTGCCAGCAGCTTCAGCAGGGACGAGCAGTACTTC	CASSFSRDEQYF
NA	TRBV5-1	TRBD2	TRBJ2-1	TGCGCCAGCAGCCTAGAAGCGGGGGTGGCCTACAATGAGCAGTTCTTC	CASSLEAGVAYNEQFF
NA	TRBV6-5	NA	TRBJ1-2	TGTGCCAGCAGTTACTCCAGGGCAGGGTATCCAGGTGGCTACACCTTC	CASSYSRAGYPGGYTF
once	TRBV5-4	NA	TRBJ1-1	TGTGCCAGCAGCTTGGCCAGGACTGGGAACACTGAAGCTTTCTTT	CASSLARTGNTEAFF
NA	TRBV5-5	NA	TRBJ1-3	TGTGCCAGCAGACAAGAAGGAAGCACCATATATTTT	CASRQEGSTIYF
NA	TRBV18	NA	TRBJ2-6	TGTGCCAGCTCACCACGAACGGGACGCTCTGGGGCCAACGTCCTGACTTTC	CASSPRTGRSGANVLTF
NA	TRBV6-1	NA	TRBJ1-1	TGTGCCAGCAGTGATTCCGCCGTCATGAACACTGAAGCTTTCTTT	CASSDSAVMNTEAFF
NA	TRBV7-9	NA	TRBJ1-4	TGTGCCAGCAGCCCCCACGAGGAGGGGAAACTGTTTTTT	CASSPHEEGKLFF
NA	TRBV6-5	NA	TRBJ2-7	TGTGCCAGCAGGAACAGGCTAAACTCCTACGAGCAGTACTTC	CASRNRLNSYEQYF
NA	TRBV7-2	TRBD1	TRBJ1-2	TGTGCCAGCAGCTTGACTAACAGGGGCACTCTCAATGGCTACACCTTC	CASSLTNRGTLNGYTF
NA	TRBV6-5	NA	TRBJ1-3	TGTGCCAGCCGCCAGGGAGGATCGTACGGAAACACCATATATTTT	CASRQGGSYGNTIYF
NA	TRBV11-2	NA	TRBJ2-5	TGTGTCAGCACGAGGCGCGGGGGCGCATACCTCGGGGAAGAGACCCAGTACTTC	CVSTRRGGAYLGEETQYF
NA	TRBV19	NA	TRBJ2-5	TGTGCCAGTAGTAAAATCTGGGGGGTGAGGCAAGAGACCCAGTACTTC	CASSKIWGVRQETQYF
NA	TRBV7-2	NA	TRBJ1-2	TGTGCCAGCAGCTTAGAGGGCCAGGCTATAGGGGGCTACACCTTC	CASSLEGQAIGGYTF
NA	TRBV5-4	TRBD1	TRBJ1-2	TGTGCCAGCAGCCCGGGACAGAATCCGGCGCTATATGGCTACACCTTC	CASSPGQNPALYGYTF
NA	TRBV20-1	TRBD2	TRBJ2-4	TGCAGTGCTCGGGTAGCGGGAATTCAGTACTTC	CSARVAGIQYF
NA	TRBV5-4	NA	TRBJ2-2	TGTGCCAGCAGCTTAGATATGAACACCGGGGAGCTGTTTTTT	CASSLDMNTGELFF
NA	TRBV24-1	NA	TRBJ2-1	TGTGCCACCAGTGATGGTGGATTATACAATGAGCAGTTCTTC	CATSDGGLYNEQFF
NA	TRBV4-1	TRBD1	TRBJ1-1	TGCGCCAGCAGGCCAGACAGGGTCGGCGGTGAAGCTTTCTTT	CASRPDRVGGEAFF
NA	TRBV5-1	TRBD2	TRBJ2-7	TGCGCCAGCAGCTTCGGGGGGGCGGTATACGAGCAGTACTTC	CASSFGGAVYEQYF
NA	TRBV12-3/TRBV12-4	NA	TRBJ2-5	TGTGCCAGCAGCTTCAGGGCGGCCCAGTACTTC	CASSFRAAQYF
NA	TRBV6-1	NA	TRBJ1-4	TGTGCCAGCAGTGAAGCGCGCCCGTCCCGGCGGGAAAAACTGTTTTTT	CASSEARPSRREKLFF
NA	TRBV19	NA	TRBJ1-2	TGTGCCAGCAGAACCCCCCCCTATGGCTACACCTTC	CASRTPPYGYTF
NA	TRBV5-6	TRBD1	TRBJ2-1	TGTGCCAGCAGCTTGGAGGTTTGGTCAGGGGGCAATGAGCAGTTCTTC	CASSLEVWSGGNEQFF
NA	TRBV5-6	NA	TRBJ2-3	TGTGCCAGCAGCCAGACTACAATAACAGATACGCAGTATTTT	CASSQTTITDTQYF
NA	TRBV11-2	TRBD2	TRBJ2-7	TGTGCCAGCAGCTCGGGACTAGCGGACACCTACGAGCAGTACTTC	CASSSGLADTYEQYF
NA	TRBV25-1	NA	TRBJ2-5	TGTGCCAGCAGTGAAGGTGTGGGGAGGTGGGAGACCCAGTACTTC	CASSEGVGRWETQYF
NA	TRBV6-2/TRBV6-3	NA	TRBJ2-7	TGTGCCAGCAGTTACTCAGAGGGAGGTTGGCTCTACGAGCAGTACTTC	CASSYSEGGWLYEQYF
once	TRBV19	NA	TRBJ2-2	TGTGCCAGTAGTATAGCGGGCCGGCAACTGTCGGGGGAGCTGTTTTTT	CASSIAGRQLSGELFF
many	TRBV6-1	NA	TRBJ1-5	TGTGCCAGCAGTGAAATGGGACTGTATAGCAATCAGCCCCAGCATTTT	CASSEMGLYSNQPQHF
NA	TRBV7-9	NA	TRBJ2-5	TGTGCCAGCAGCGCCGACCGTAGGGAGACCCAGTACTTC	CASSADRRETQYF
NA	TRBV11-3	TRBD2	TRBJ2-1	TGTGCCAGCAGCTCCTCCGGGACTAGCGGGAGCAATGAGCAGTTCTTC	CASSSSGTSGSNEQFF
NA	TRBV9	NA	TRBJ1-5	TGTGCCAGCAGCCAAGGGGCCTATAGCAATCAGCCCCAGCATTTT	CASSQGAYSNQPQHF
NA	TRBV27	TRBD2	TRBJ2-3	TGTGCCAGCAGGGGACTAGCGATCGAAAGGCCCCGCTCAACAGATACGCAGTATTTT	CASRGLAIERPRSTDTQYF
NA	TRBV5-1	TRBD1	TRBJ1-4	TGCGCCAGCAGCTTGGCAGACAGGGGGAATGAAAAACTGTTTTTT	CASSLADRGNEKLFF
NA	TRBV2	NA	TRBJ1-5	TGTGCCAGCATAAAAGGGCAGGGTGGTCAGCCCCAGCATTTT	CASIKGQGGQPQHF
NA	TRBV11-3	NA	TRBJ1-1	TGTGCCAGCAGCTTCAAGGGTTACACTGAAGCTTTCTTT	CASSFKGYTEAFF
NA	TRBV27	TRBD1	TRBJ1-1	TGTGCCAGCAGTGTCCGGGACAGGAACACTGAAGCTTTCTTT	CASSVRDRNTEAFF
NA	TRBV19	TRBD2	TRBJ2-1	TGTGCCAGTAAGCTAGCGGGGGGGCCGGGTGAAATCTTC	CASKLAGGPGEIF
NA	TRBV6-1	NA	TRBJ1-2	TGTGCCAGCAGTGAAGGGGGGCCCGGCAGAGCTAACTATGGCTACACCTTC	CASSEGGPGRANYGYTF